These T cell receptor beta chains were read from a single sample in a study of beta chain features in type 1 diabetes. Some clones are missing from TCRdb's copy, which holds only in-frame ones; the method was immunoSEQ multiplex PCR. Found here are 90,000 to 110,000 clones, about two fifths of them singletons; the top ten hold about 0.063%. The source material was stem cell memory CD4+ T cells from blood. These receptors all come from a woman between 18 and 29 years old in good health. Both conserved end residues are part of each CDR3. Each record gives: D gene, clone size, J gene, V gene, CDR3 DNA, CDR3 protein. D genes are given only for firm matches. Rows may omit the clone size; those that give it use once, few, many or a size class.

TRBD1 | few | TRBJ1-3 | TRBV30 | TGTGCCTGGGATGGACAGGGGGTATCGGGCACCATATATTTT | CAWDGQGVSGTIYF
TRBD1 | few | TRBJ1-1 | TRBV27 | TGTGCCAGCAGTACAGGACAGGGGAACACTGAAGCTTTCTTT | CASSTGQGNTEAFF
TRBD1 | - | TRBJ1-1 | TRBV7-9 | TGTGCCAGCAGCCCGAGACAGGGGGCAAGCACTGAAGCTTTCTTT | CASSPRQGASTEAFF
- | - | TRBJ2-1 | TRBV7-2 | TGTGCCAGCGAGAGTGCACCCGTTGCCGATGAGCAGTTCTTC | CASESAPVADEQFF
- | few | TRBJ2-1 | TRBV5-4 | TGTGCCAGCAGCTTGTGGGGGCTCTACAATGAGCAGTTCTTC | CASSLWGLYNEQFF
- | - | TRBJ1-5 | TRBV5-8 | TGTGCCAGCAGTGAAATATACCGGAGAGTTAACCAGCCCCAGCATTTT | CASSEIYRRVNQPQHF
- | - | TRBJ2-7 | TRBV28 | TGTGCCAGCAGGGCCAGATACGAGCAGTACTTC | CASRARYEQYF
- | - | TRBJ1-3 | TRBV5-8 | TGTGCCAGCAGCCAGTTCGCCAGTTATTCGCCTGGAAACACCATATATTTT | CASSQFASYSPGNTIYF
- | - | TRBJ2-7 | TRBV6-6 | TGTGCCAGCAGTTACCCTGGGAGCCAGACAACCTACGAGCAGTACTTC | CASSYPGSQTTYEQYF
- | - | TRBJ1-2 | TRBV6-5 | TGTGCCAGCAGTTACCTCGACAGCCTTAACTATGGCTACACCTTC | CASSYLDSLNYGYTF
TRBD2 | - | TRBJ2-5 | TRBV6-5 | TGTGCCAGTAGTAGGTTGGGAACGGGAGGAGAGACCCAGTACTTC | CASSRLGTGGETQYF
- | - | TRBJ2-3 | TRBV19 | TGTGCCAGTACCGCGCGGGATATGAGCGCAGATACGCAGTATTTT | CASTARDMSADTQYF
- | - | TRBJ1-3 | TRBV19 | TGTGCCACCGCGGGGTCCGCATCTGGAAACACCATATATTTT | CATAGSASGNTIYF
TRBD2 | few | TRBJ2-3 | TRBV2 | TGTGCCAGCAGTGAAGCACCGACTAGCGGCCTTACGCAGTATTTT | CASSEAPTSGLTQYF
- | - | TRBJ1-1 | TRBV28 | TGTGCCAGCAGCCCCTGGACAGTTGGGGACACTGAAGCTTTCTTT | CASSPWTVGDTEAFF
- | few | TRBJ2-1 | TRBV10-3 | TGTGCCATTCGGACACCAAACAATGAGCAGTTCTTC | CAIRTPNNEQFF
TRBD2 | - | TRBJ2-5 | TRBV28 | TGTGCCAGCAGTCCCCAAACTAGCGGGAGGGCGGAGACCCAGTACTTC | CASSPQTSGRAETQYF
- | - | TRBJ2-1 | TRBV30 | TGTGCCTGGAGTCGTAAAACTTGGAATGAGCAGTTCTTC | CAWSRKTWNEQFF
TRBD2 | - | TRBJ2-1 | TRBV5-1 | TGCGCCAGCAGAGGCCTAGCGGTTTACAATGAGCAGTTCTTC | CASRGLAVYNEQFF
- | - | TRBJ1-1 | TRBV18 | TGTGCCAGCTCACCGACTCATCGTGACACTGAAGCTTTCTTT | CASSPTHRDTEAFF
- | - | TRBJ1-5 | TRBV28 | TGTGCCACCAGCCTCGGAGTTGGGCAGCCCCAGCATTTT | CATSLGVGQPQHF